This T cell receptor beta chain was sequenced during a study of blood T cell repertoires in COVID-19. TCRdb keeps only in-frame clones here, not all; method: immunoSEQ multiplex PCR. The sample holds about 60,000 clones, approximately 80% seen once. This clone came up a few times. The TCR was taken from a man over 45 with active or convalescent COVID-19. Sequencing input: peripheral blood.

This chain's CDR3 is CASSKLSGTGSSEQYF. The CDR3 nucleotides read TGTGCCAGCAGCAAGCTCTCCGGGACAGGGAGCAGCGAGCAGTACTTC. This chain joins TRBV7-8 and TRBJ2-7; TRBD1 matches 9 bases. The CDR3 contains 16 residues. Germline V gene sequence: CDR1 SGHVS, CDR2 FQNEAQ. Trimming cost V 5 bases and J 6 bases; bases outside gene matches: 14.